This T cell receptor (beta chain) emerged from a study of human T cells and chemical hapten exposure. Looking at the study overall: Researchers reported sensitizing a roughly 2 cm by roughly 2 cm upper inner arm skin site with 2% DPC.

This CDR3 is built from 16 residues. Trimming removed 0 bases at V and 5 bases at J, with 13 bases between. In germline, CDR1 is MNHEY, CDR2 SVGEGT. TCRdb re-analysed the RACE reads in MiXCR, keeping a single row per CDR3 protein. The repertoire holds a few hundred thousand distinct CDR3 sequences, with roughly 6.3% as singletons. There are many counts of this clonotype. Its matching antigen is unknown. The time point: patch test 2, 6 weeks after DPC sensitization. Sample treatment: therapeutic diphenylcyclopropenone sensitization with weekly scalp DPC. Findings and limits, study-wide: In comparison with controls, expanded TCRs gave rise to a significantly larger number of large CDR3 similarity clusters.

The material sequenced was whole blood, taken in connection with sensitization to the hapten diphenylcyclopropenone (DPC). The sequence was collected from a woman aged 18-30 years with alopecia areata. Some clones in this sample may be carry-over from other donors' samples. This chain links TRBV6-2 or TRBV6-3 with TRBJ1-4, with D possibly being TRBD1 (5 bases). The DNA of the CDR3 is TGTGCCAGCAGTTACTCCCAGGGTTCGCGAAATGAAAAACTGTTTTTT. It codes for CASSYSQGSRNEKLFF.